The 13 T cell receptor beta chains below all came from one sample that was sequenced in a study of T cells in Graves' hyperthyroidism and ophthalmopathy. What was amplified from RNA transcripts were TCR beta CDR3 regions. In the first-round RT-PCR of the TCR CDR3, the HTBI primer set was used. A single record per CDR3 protein comes from TCRdb applying MiXCR to the multiplex PCR reads. The sample records a few hundred thousand distinct CDR3 sequences, roughly 13% being singletons. The sequenced sample consisted of blood. The receptors were gathered from a woman aged 18 to 35 with Graves' hyperthyroidism.

The CDR3 spells CSARDGDRGQDTQYF. The CDR3 region has the DNA TGCAGTGCTAGAGATGGGGACAGGGGGCAGGATACGCAGTATTTT. The rearrangement links TRBV20-1 to TRBJ2-3; 12 bases are shared with TRBD1. Losses at the gene ends were 0 bases for V and 6 bases for J; bases not matched to a gene: 4. Germline V gene data show CDR1 as DFQATT and CDR2 as SNEGSKA (reference sequence). The CDR3 is made up of 15 amino acids.

This clonotype was picked up many times. This chain joins TRBV7-9 and TRBJ2-7, with TRBD1 identical over 10 bases. Germline CDR1 and CDR2: SEHNR and FQNEAQ (reference sequence). J gave up 5 bases and V 5 bases, and 6 bases lay outside the gene matches. This CDR3 spans 14 amino acids. The CDR3 region has the DNA TGTGCCAGCAGCCGGGACAGGGGTTCCAACGAGCAGTACTTC. It encodes CASSRDRGSNEQYF.

This clonotype was observed at least ten times. The V call is TRBV7-2, the J call TRBJ2-3; TRBD1 or TRBD2 may be the D gene (5 bases each). V lost 2 bases and J 7 bases, leaving 16 bases between the germline ends. Germline V lookup: CDR1 SGHTA, CDR2 FQGNSA. There are 15 residues in the CDR3. Written as DNA, the CDR3 is TGTGCCAGCAGCTTACGGGAAGGGGCCGAACATACGCAGTATTTT. Translation gives CASSLREGAEHTQYF.

This clonotype was counted many times. This chain links TRBV12-3 or TRBV12-4 with TRBJ2-7; 13 bases align to TRBD2. This CDR3 contains 14 residues. V shed 6 bases, J shed 5 bases, and the junction held 4 bases outside the gene matches. In DNA form, the CDR3 reads TGTGCCAGCAGGTGGACTAGCGGGAGCAACGAGCAGTACTTC. Its translation: CASRWTSGSNEQYF.

The chain couples TRBV5-5 to TRBJ2-5, with 11 bases matching TRBD2. The trim removed 2 bases at V and 0 bases at J, leaving 3 bases unmatched. From germline, CDR1 is SGHKS and CDR2 YYEKEE (reference sequence). The CDR3 consists of 16 residues. The DNA for the CDR3 is TGTGCCAGCAGCTTTTTAGCGGGAGGGTACCAAGAGACCCAGTACTTC. This sequence encodes CASSFLAGGYQETQYF.

This clonotype was observed at least ten times. This chain uses TRBV12-3 or TRBV12-4 with TRBJ1-2; 7 bases agree with TRBD1. V gave up 0 bases and J gave up 6 bases; unmatched junction bases: 7. The CDR3 consists of 15 residues. The CDR3 loop is CASSLAQGVRDGYTF. As DNA, the CDR3 is TGTGCCAGCAGTTTAGCGCAGGGGGTACGGGATGGCTACACCTTC.

As for this clonotype: A read error may be the cause here, since a much bigger clone is one base away. The gene calls are TRBV7-2 and TRBJ1-1; unclear D gene. This CDR3 region has 13 residues. Germline V gene sequence: CDR1 SGHTA, CDR2 FQGNSA. The CDR3 reads CASRSRGFTEASF. CDR3 bases: TGTGCCAGCAGATCCCGAGGGTTTACTGAAGCTTCCTTT.

This clonotype was picked up many times. V gene TRBV2 combines with J gene TRBJ1-1, with 12 bases lining up with TRBD1. Germline V gives CDR1 SNHLY, CDR2 FYNNEI. CDR3 length: 20 residues. Trimming took 9 bases from V and 4 from J; bases not matched to a gene: 24. The CDR3 spells CASTMRLKPGQGAQSTEAFF. CDR3 sequence (DNA): TGTGCCAGTACTATGAGATTAAAGCCGGGACAGGGGGCGCAAAGCACTGAAGCTTTCTTT.

This clonotype was counted many times. The gene calls are TRBV5-1 and TRBJ2-3; D is unclear. The CDR3 covers 14 residues. V gave up 1 base and J gave up 3 bases, with 9 bases separating them. Germline V gene data show CDR1 as SGHRS and CDR2 as YFSETQ. The CDR3 region is CASSLTPTTDTQYF. The CDR3 DNA reads as TGCGCCAGCAGCTTGACCCCGACGACAGATACGCAGTATTTT. Looking up the rest from reference TRBV5-1 and TRBJ2-3 gives the full variable domain: KAGVTQTPRYLIKTRGQQVTLSCSPISGHRSVSWYQQTPGQGLQFLFEYFSETQRNKGNFPGRFSGRQFSNSRSEMNVSTLELGDSALYLCASSLTPTTDTQYFGPGTRLTVL.

This clonotype was counted ten times or more. This chain uses TRBV27 with TRBJ2-1, with TRBD2 matching over 8 bases. Unmatched junction bases numbered 6, after V lost 8 bases and J lost 0 bases. Germline V gene sequence: CDR1 MNHEY, CDR2 SMNVEV (reference sequence). The CDR3 runs to 15 residues. The CDR3 nucleotides read TGTGCCAGCGGAAGCGGGAGCTCCTCCTACAATGAGCAGTTCTTC. Protein sequence: CASGSGSSSYNEQFF.

This clonotype was seen only a few times. V usage is TRBV29-1 and J usage is TRBJ2-6; a weak D match, TRBD1 (6 bases). This CDR3 spans 16 amino acids. With 4 bases removed from V and 4 bases from J, the gap between germline ends came to 17 bases. In germline, CDR1 is SQVTM, CDR2 ANQGSEA. CDR3 coding DNA: TGCAGCGTTGGAAGGGGGTCAGGGCGAGGGGCCAACGTCCTGACTTTC. It encodes CSVGRGSGRGANVLTF.

Many counts were recorded for this clonotype. The V gene is TRBV7-8, the J gene TRBJ2-3, with 8 nucleotides matching TRBD1. The CDR3 has 14 amino acids. Germline V gene data show CDR1 as SGHVS and CDR2 as FQNEAQ. V lost 4 bases to trimming and J lost 5 bases; unmatched junction nucleotides: 5. CDR3 sequence: CASSYRTGLDTQYF. The CDR3 region has the DNA TGTGCCAGCAGCTACCGGACAGGGCTAGATACGCAGTATTTT.

This clonotype was counted many times. The chain has TRBV2 and TRBJ2-4; 7 bases are shared with TRBD1. The V and J ends lost 5 bases and 1 base, in that order; junction bases with no gene match: 14. Looked up from germline, CDR1 is SNHLY and CDR2 is FYNNEI. The CDR3 is 18 amino acids. CDR3 nucleotide sequence: TGTGCCAGCAGTATAACCCGGGACAGTCACACGGCCAAAAACATTCAGTACTTC. Protein: CASSITRDSHTAKNIQYF.